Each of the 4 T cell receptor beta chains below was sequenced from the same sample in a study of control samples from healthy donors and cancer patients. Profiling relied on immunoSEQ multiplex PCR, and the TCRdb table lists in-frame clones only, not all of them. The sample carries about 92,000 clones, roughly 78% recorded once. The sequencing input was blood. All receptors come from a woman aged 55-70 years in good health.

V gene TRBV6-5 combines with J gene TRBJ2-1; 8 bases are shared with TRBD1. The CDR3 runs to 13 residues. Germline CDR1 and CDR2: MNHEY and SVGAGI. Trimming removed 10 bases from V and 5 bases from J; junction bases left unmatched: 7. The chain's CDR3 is CATRDRTNNEQFF. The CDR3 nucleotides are TGTGCCACCCGGGACAGGACAAACAATGAGCAGTTCTTC.

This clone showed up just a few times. The CDR3 region is CASSLQANSNQPQHF. CDR3 nucleotide sequence: TGTGCCAGCAGCTTGCAAGCAAATAGCAATCAGCCCCAGCATTTT. The V and J genes are TRBV27 and TRBJ1-5, with D unclear. This CDR3 comprises 15 residues. The V and J ends lost 6 bases and 0 bases respectively, with 12 bases between them. Germline loops: CDR1 MNHEY, CDR2 SMNVEV (reference sequence).

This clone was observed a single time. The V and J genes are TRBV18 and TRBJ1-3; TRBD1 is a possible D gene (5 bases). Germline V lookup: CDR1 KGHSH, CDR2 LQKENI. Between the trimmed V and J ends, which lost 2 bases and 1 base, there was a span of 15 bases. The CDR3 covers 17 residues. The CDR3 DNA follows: TGTGCCAGCTCACCATTGCGGGCAGGGCAGTCTGGAAACACCATATATTTT. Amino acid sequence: CASSPLRAGQSGNTIYF. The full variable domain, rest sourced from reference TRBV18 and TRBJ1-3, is NAGVMQNPRHLVRRRGQEARLRCSPMKGHSHVYWYRQLPEEGLKFMVYLQKENIIDESGMPKERFSAEFPKEGPSILRIQQVVRGDSAAYFCASSPLRAGQSGNTIYFGEGSWLTVV.

This CDR3 is CASSYSGQGGYGYTF. The DNA for the CDR3 is TGTGCCAGCAGTTACTCGGGACAGGGAGGCTATGGCTACACCTTC. The rearrangement uses TRBV6-2 or TRBV6-3 and TRBJ1-2; TRBD1 agrees at 9 bases. V was pared by 0 bases and J by 4 bases, with 3 bases of the junction left unmatched. In germline, CDR1 is MNHEY, CDR2 SVGEGT. This CDR3 has 15 amino acids.